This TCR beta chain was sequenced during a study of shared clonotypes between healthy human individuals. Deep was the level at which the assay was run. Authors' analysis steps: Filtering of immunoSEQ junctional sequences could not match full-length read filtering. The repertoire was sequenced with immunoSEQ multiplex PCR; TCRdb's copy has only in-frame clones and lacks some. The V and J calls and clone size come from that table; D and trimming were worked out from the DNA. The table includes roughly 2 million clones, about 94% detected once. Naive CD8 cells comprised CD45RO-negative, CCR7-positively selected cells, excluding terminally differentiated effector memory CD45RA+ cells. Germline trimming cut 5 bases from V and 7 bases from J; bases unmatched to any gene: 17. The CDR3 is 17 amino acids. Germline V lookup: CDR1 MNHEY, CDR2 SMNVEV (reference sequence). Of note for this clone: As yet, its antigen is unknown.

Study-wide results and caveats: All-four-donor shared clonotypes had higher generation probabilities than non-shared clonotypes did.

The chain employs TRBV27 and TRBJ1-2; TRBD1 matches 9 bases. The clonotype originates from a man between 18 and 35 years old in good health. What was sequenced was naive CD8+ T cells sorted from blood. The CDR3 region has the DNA TGTGCCAGCAGTCTATACCCACAGGGGGCGGGCCGGGGTGGCTACACCTTC. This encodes CASSLYPQGAGRGGYTF.